This note documents a single T cell receptor beta chain sequence. What it recognizes is unknown. This record belongs to a study of cytomegalovirus exposure and HLA in healthy donors. Study observations and caveats: A prior analysis recorded that most TCR beta V segments were productive about 87% or about 30% of the time. It was only CMV serostatus that was available as immune exposure information. Later analysis identified a missense DCLRE1C variant that was linked to TCR beta V- and J-gene trimming.

V was pared by 5 bases and J by 3 bases, with 5 bases of the junction left unmatched. From germline, CDR1 is SGHRS and CDR2 YFSETQ. This CDR3 has 15 amino acids. Healthy people donating bone marrow made up the donors. Amplification used 60 Vbeta primers and 13 Jbeta primers. Clones were sequenced by immunoSEQ multiplex PCR, and TCRdb holds only the in-frame ones, with some missing. In the table there are 60,000 to 90,000 clones, around 70% of which are singletons. This chain links TRBV5-1 with TRBJ2-1, with 10 bases fitting TRBD1. The source material was PBMCs. The source is a man aged 35 to 55 in good health and CMV-seropositive. The DNA for the CDR3 is TGCGCCAGCAGGGAGGGACAGGGGATCTACAATGAGCAGTTCTTC. Its protein product is CASREGQGIYNEQFF.